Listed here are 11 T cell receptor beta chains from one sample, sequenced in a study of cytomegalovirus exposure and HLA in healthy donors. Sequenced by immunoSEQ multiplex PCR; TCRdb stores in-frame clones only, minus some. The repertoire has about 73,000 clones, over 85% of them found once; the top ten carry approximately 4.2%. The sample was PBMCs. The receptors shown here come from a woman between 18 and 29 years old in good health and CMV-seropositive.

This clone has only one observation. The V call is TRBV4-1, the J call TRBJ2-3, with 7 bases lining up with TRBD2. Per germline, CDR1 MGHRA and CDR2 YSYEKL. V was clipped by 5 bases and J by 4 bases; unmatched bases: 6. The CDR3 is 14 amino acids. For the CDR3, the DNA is TGCGCCAGCAGCTCGACGGCGGGGGCAGATACGCAGTATTTT. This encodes CASSSTAGADTQYF.

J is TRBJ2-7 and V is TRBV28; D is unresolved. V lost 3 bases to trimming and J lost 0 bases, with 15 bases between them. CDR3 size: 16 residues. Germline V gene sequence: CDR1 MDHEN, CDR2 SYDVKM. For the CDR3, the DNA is TGTGCCAGCAGTTTTGAAGTCAGGTCGAGCTCCTACGAGCAGTACTTC. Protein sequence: CASSFEVRSSSYEQYF.

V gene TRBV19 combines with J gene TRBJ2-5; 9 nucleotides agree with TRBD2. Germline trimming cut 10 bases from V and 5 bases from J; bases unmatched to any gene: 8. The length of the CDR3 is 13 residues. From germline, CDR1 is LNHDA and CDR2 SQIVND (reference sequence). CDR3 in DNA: TGTGCCATCTCTAGCGGGGCCGGGGAGACCCAGTACTTC. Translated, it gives CAISSGAGETQYF.

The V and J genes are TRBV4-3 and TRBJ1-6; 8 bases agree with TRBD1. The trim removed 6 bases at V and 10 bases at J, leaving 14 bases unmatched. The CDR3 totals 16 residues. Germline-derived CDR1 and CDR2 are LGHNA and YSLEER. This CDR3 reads CASSPGRAGGGSPLHF. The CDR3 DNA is TGCGCCAGCAGTCCCGGCCGGGCAGGGGGCGGATCACCCCTCCACTTT.

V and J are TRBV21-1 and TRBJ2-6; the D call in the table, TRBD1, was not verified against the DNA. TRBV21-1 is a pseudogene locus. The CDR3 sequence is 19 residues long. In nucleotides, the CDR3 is TGTGCCAGCAGCAAATTAGTCGGACAGCGTAGAATTGGGGCCAACGTCCTGACTTTC. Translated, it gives CASSKLVGQRRIGANVLTF.

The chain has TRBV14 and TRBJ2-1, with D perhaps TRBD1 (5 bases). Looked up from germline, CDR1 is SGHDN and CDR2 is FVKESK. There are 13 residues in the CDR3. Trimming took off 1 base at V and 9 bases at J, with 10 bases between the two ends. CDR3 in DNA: TGTGCCAGCAGCCAAGTAAGGGGCAGTGAGCAGTTCTTC. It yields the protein CASSQVRGSEQFF.

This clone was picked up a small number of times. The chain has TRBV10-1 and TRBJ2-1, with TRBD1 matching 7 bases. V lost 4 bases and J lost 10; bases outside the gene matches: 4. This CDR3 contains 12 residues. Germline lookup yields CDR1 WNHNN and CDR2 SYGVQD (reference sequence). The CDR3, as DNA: TGCGCCAGCAGTGGGACAGGCGGGGAGCAGTTCTTC. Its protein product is CASSGTGGEQFF.

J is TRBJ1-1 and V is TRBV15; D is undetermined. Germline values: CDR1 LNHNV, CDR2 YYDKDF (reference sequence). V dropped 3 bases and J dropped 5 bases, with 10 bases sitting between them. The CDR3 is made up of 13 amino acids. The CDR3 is CATSRERHTEAFF. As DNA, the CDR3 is TGTGCCACCAGCAGGGAGAGGCATACTGAAGCTTTCTTT.

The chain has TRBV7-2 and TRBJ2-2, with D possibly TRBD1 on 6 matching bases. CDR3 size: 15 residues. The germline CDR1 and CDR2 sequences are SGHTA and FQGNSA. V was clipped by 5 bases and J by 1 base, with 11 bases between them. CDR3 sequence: CASSPGQQNTGELFF. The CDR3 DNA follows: TGTGCCAGCAGCCCCGGACAGCAGAACACCGGGGAGCTGTTTTTT.

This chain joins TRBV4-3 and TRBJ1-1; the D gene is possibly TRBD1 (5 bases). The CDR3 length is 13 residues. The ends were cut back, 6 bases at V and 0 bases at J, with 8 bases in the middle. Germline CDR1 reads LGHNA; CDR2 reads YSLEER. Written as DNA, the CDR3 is TGCGCCAGCAGAGCACAGGTGAACACTGAAGCTTTCTTT. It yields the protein CASRAQVNTEAFF.

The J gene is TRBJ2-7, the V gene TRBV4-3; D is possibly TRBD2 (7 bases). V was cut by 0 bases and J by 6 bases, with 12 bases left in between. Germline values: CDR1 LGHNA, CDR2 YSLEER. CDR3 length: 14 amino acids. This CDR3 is CASSQDERGGEQYF. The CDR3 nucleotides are TGCGCCAGCAGCCAAGATGAGAGGGGGGGCGAGCAGTACTTC.